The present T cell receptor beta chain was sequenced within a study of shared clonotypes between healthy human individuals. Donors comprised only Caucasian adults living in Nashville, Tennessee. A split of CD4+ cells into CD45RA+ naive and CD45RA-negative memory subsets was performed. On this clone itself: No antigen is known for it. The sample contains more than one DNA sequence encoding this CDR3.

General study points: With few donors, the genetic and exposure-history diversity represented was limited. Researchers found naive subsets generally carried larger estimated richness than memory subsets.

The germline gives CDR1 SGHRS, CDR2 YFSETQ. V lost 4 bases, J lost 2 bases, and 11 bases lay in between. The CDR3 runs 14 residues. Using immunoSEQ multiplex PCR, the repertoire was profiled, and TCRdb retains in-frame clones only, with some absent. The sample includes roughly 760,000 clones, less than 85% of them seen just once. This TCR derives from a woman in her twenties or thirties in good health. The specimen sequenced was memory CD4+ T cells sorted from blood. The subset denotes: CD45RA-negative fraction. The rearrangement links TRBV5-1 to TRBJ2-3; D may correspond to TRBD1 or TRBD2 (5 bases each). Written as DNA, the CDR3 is TGCGCCAGCAGCCATGGGACGCTCACAGATACGCAGTATTTT. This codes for CASSHGTLTDTQYF.